This TCR beta chain emerged from a study of blood T cell repertoires in COVID-19. Germline CDR1 ENHRY, CDR2 SYGVKD. The CDR3 consists of 13 residues. With V trimmed by 4 bases and J by 5 bases, 4 bases remained unmatched. TCRdb's copy holds only in-frame clones and misses some; the assay was immunoSEQ multiplex PCR. The sample contains a few hundred thousand clones, over 75% of which appear only once. Sequenced: peripheral blood. The receptor was isolated from a man under 40 who had recovered from COVID-19. The J gene is TRBJ1-1, the V gene TRBV10-3; 7 bases agree with TRBD1. This chain's CDR3 is CAISALRGTEAFF. CDR3 in DNA: TGTGCCATCAGTGCGCTCAGGGGGACTGAAGCTTTCTTT.